This T cell receptor beta chain is drawn from a study of T cell changes during pregnancy in multiple sclerosis. V gave up 2 bases and J gave up 7 bases, with 12 bases separating them. Per germline, CDR1 MRHNA and CDR2 SNTAGT. CDR3 length: 14 amino acids. Method: immunoSEQ multiplex PCR; TCRdb's copy keeps in-frame clones and lacks some. The table shows roughly 67,000 clones, with 91% occurring only once. This sample comprised peripheral blood, obtained in the second trimester of pregnancy. The rearrangement joins TRBV6-4 to TRBJ2-1; D remains unclear. This receptor was obtained from a female donor with multiple sclerosis, enrolled in a pregnancy study. The CDR3 bases are TGTGCCAGCAGTGACCTCCGGCGGCCTAATGAGCAGTTCTTC. Protein: CASSDLRRPNEQFF.